This T cell receptor beta chain is drawn from a study of Graves' ophthalmopathy and Graves' hyperthyroidism. Regarding this clonotype: Its antigen is as yet unknown.

V lost 5 bases to trimming and J lost 5 bases; unmatched junction nucleotides: 12. The V gene's germline CDR1 is SGHTA and CDR2 FQGNSA. CDR3 length equals 15 residues. Using RNA transcripts, the TCR beta CDR3 regions were amplified. First-round RT-PCR relied on HTBI primers, and a second-round multiplex PCR came next. TCRdb re-analysed the multiplex PCR reads in MiXCR, keeping a single row per CDR3 protein. The profile shows around 1.1 million distinct CDR3 sequences, less than 45% of them singletons. Study-wide results and caveats: The majority of expanded thyroid clonotypes above 0.001 frequency also occurred in blood.

The sequenced sample consisted of peripheral blood or thyroid tissue (not recorded which). This TCR was sampled from an adult man with Graves' hyperthyroidism. The chain recombines TRBV7-2 with TRBJ2-7; 7 nucleotides agree with TRBD1. CDR3 region: CASSPGPRGSHEQYF. DNA of the CDR3: TGTGCCAGCAGCCCTGGGCCCAGGGGGTCCCACGAGCAGTACTTC.